This T cell receptor (beta chain) was recorded in a study of identical twins. V lost 9 bases and J lost 5; bases outside the gene matches: 6. The CDR3 runs to 13 residues. Germline V CDR1 and CDR2: MNHNS, SASEGT. In TCRdb, the 5' RACE reads were re-called with MiXCR into one record per CDR3 protein. The sample has hundreds of thousands of distinct CDR3 sequences, about a fifth seen once. The same sample was also studied in work on yellow fever vaccine responses in identical twins.

This receptor was obtained from a woman under 30 in good health. The sample was CD4+ T cells sorted from blood. The chain uses TRBV6-1 and TRBJ2-3; TRBD2 matches at 9 bases. Written as DNA, the CDR3 is TGTGCCAGTTGGACTAGCGTGGGAGATACGCAGTATTTT. Protein: CASWTSVGDTQYF.